This T cell receptor (beta chain) comes out of a study of T cells after yellow fever vaccination. Whole-study context: SMART-Seq v4 Ultra Low Input prepared the low-cell-number fractions. Study-level points and caveats: It was a small share of clonotypes that appeared in both CD4 and CD8 compartments. Faster peaking, at day 5 versus 15, marked a secondary response that was weaker.

In its sample, this clonotype ranks as medium-sized. The antigen is not known. TCRdb reprocessed the 5' RACE reads with MiXCR, giving one entry per CDR3 protein. The sample lists about 260,000 distinct CDR3 sequences, roughly 5.2% occurring once. There are 16 residues in the CDR3. The ends lost 2 bases at V and 6 bases at J; junction bases unmatched: 10. The germline CDR1 and CDR2 sequences are LGHNA and YSLEER. The chain employs TRBV4-3 and TRBJ1-5; 7 bases match TRBD1. The sample was CD4+ T cells sorted from PBMCs, taken on the day of the yellow fever booster vaccination. The TCR sequence derives from a man between 18 and 29 years old who received the YFV17D yellow fever vaccine. CDR3 protein: CASSQNGEGASQPQHF. The CDR3 DNA follows: TGCGCCAGCAGCCAAAATGGTGAGGGGGCGAGTCAGCCCCAGCATTTT.